This TCR beta chain is drawn from a study of radiotherapy plus CTLA-4 blockade in lung cancer. With ipilimumab providing CTLA-4 blockade, focal radiation was administered to patients who had chemo-refractory metastatic non-small-cell lung cancer. Assay used: immunoSEQ multiplex PCR; TCRdb lists only in-frame clones, some missing. The sample lists roughly 130,000 clones, about nine tenths occurring once. From germline, CDR1 is SGHVS and CDR2 FQNEAQ. Trimming took off 5 bases at V and 12 bases at J, with 14 bases between the two ends. The CDR3 is 12 amino acids. Sequences were derived from peripheral blood, sampled from a patient treated with radiotherapy plus ipilimumab. The receptor was derived from a human donor with non-small cell lung cancer that progressed on radiotherapy plus ipilimumab. The chain uses TRBV7-8 and TRBJ2-1, with a tentative D call TRBD2 (5 bases). The CDR3 loop is CASSQVTGRQFF. The CDR3 DNA reads TGTGCCAGCAGCCAGGTAACGGGAAGGCAGTTCTTC.